The clone carrying this T cell receptor (beta chain) occurred a few times. Its antigen is not known. Vbeta (60) and Jbeta (13) primers were used in the PCR. TCRdb keeps only in-frame clones here, not all; method: immunoSEQ multiplex PCR. The repertoire includes about 120,000 clones, approximately 9.4% of them detected once, and 3% to 3.5% sits in the top ten. This sample is drawn from a study of cytomegalovirus exposure and HLA in healthy donors. Study outcomes and limitations: In an earlier analysis, most TCR beta V segments were productive about 87% or about 30% of the time.

The V gene's germline CDR1 is MDHEN and CDR2 SYDVKM. CDR3 length: 14 amino acids. V dropped 6 bases and J dropped 2 bases, with 14 bases sitting between them. The rearrangement joins TRBV28 to TRBJ2-7; unclear D gene. The receptor's source is a man younger than 45 in good health and CMV-seronegative. Sequencing was done on a sample of PBMCs. CDR3 protein: CASRSPQRTYEQYF. DNA of the CDR3: TGTGCCAGCAGATCCCCCCAGCGAACCTACGAGCAGTACTTC.